This TCR beta chain was captured in a study of blood T cells in healthy people across ages. Study-wide points: Shifts in expanded clonotypes may have been confounded by donor CMV status, which was unknown.

The use of a sample-barcoded 5' primer and a J-beta primer mix characterized a second PCR of about 6 to 11 cycles. TCRdb reanalysed the 5' RACE reads using MiXCR and keeps one entry per CDR3 protein. The table lists just under 550,000 distinct CDR3 sequences, 24% of them singletons. The table lists this clonotype with a few counts. What it binds is not known. V shed 3 bases, J shed 5 bases, and the junction held 6 bases outside the gene matches. Looked up from germline, CDR1 is LGHDT and CDR2 is YNNKEL (reference sequence). The CDR3 contains 15 residues. These same data were also listed under a study on T cells of mothers and their children. That study adds: In cDNA synthesis, all of the extracted RNA was used at around 1.4 ug per 15 ul.

The V and J genes are TRBV3-1 and TRBJ1-4; 7 bases fit TRBD1. The TCR was taken from a boy younger than 18 in good health. What was sequenced was blood. The CDR3 here is CASSQRTGQNEKLFF. CDR3 bases: TGTGCCAGCAGCCAGCGGACAGGCCAGAATGAAAAACTGTTTTTT.